The clone carrying this TCR beta chain was seen repeatedly, ten times or more. Its antigen remains unidentified. The sample originates from a study of tumor-infiltrating lymphocytes in primary liver carcinoma. For the study at large: The tumors ranged from about 4 to 10 cm across and fell within stage T1-T3 N0M0. Each of the samples returned roughly 3.65 to 7.5 million productive TCRbeta reads (a yield similar across tissue types).

Total RNA amounting to around 530 ng was the source from which TCR beta cDNA was made with a constant-region primer. Researchers made the TCR beta libraries by running three nested multiplex PCR rounds with slightly modified ARM-PCR. For 10 cycles apiece, the opening two PCR rounds ran with TRBV1-TRBV30 forward primers and a C-beta reverse primer. TCRdb processed the multiplex PCR reads anew with MiXCR; each CDR3 protein has one entry. This sample has around 330,000 distinct CDR3 sequences; 65% occur once, and the top ten carry roughly 9%. The researchers obtained blood RNA from unsorted whole blood and also extracted germline DNA. None of the patients had received treatment, and all had chronic HBV infection. V gave up 3 bases and J gave up 0 bases; unmatched junction bases: 6. CDR3 length equals 17 residues. CDR1 is LGHNA and CDR2 is YNFKEQ in the germline V gene. General study findings and limits: With p = 0.039, the top-250-clone fraction in tumors significantly exceeded that in blood.

This receptor was obtained from a man in his forties with primary liver carcinoma and hepatitis B virus infection. Specimen: peripheral blood. V usage is TRBV4-2 and J usage is TRBJ2-1, with TRBD2 identical over 9 bases. This chain's CDR3 is CASSQDLAGSSYNEQFF. CDR3 DNA: TGTGCCAGCAGCCAGGATCTAGCGGGGAGCTCCTACAATGAGCAGTTCTTC.